The 24 T cell receptor beta chains listed next were all sequenced from one sample in a study of T cells after yellow fever vaccination. TCRdb re-derived calls from the 5' RACE reads in MiXCR, one entry per CDR3 protein. The table includes about 240,000 distinct CDR3 sequences, 6.9% detected once. Sample: CD4+ T cells sorted from PBMCs, taken 15 days after the yellow fever booster vaccination. The source is a man aged 25-45 years who received the YFV17D yellow fever vaccine.

The chain has TRBV10-3 and TRBJ2-2, with 8 bases identical to TRBD2. Germline assignment: CDR1 ENHRY and CDR2 SYGVKD. The CDR3 is 15 amino acids. V trimming: 4 bases; J trimming: 4 bases; junction bases outside the gene matches: 5. The CDR3 is CAISGSGSPTGELFF. DNA of the CDR3: TGTGCCATCAGTGGCAGCGGGAGTCCCACCGGGGAGCTGTTTTTT.

This chain connects TRBV12-3 or TRBV12-4 to TRBJ2-1; TRBD2 might be the D (6 bases). The CDR3 has 13 amino acids. V lost 7 bases and J 6 bases, leaving 13 bases between the germline ends. The CDR3: CASMGEARNEQFF. The CDR3 nucleotides read TGTGCCAGCATGGGGGAGGCTCGCAATGAGCAGTTCTTC.

The gene calls are TRBV5-5 and TRBJ2-3; TRBD1 agrees at 8 bases. The junction had 6 bases not matched to a gene; V was cut back by 5 bases and J by 4 bases. The CDR3 covers 14 residues. CDR1 and CDR2 from the germline V gene are SGHKS and YYEKEE (reference sequence). The DNA for the CDR3 is TGTGCCAGCAGTTACCAGGGGGCCGCAGATACGCAGTATTTT. Encoded protein: CASSYQGAADTQYF.

This rearrangement joins TRBV12-3 or TRBV12-4 to TRBJ2-5; the match to TRBD1 covers 8 bases. V was pared by 5 bases and J by 5 bases, with 13 bases of the junction left unmatched. The CDR3 sequence is 16 residues long. Here the CDR3 reads CASSNPGGPIAETQYF. The CDR3 DNA reads as TGTGCCAGCAGTAACCCAGGGGGCCCAATCGCCGAGACCCAGTACTTC.

CDR3 sequence reads: CSALGLADTDTQYF. The CDR3 bases are TGCAGTGCTTTGGGACTAGCGGACACAGATACGCAGTATTTT. This chain connects TRBV20-1 to TRBJ2-3; TRBD2 matches at 11 bases. CDR1 and CDR2 (germline): DFQATT, SNEGSKA (reference sequence). The CDR3 is 14 amino acids. V lost 5 bases and J lost 2; bases outside the gene matches: 3.

For this clonotype: Given a much more abundant clone one base away, this may be a read error. The chain uses TRBV11-2 and TRBJ2-5; TRBD2 aligns across 7 bases. V dropped 2 bases and J dropped 5; count of bases not matched to a gene: 14. This CDR3 has 17 residues. Germline CDR1 SGHAT, CDR2 FQNNGV. The CDR3 spells CASSLYLVGAGEETQYF. CDR3 nucleotides: TGTGCCAGCAGCTTATATCTGGTCGGGGCGGGAGAGGAGACCCAGTACTTC.

This clonotype has a count of ten or more. The chain employs TRBV6-5 and TRBJ2-7; 8 bases are a match to TRBD2. The CDR3 has 14 residues. Trimming at V came to 3 bases and at J to 1 base, leaving 2 bases not matched to a gene. In germline, CDR1 is MNHEY, CDR2 SVGAGI. The CDR3 DNA reads as TGTGCCAGCAGTTATTTAGCGGGATCCTACGAGCAGTACTTC. Translated: CASSYLAGSYEQYF.

This clonotype occurred a few times. This chain connects TRBV20-1 to TRBJ2-2; 7 bases line up with TRBD1. Germline V gene sequence: CDR1 DFQATT, CDR2 SNEGSKA (reference sequence). This CDR3 is 14 amino acids long. With 0 bases clipped from V and 3 bases from J, the junction kept 1 base outside the gene matches. Here the CDR3 reads CSAREGTDTGELFF. Here the CDR3 DNA reads TGCAGTGCTAGAGAGGGGACAGACACCGGGGAGCTGTTTTTT.

This clonotype was found once. The chain carries TRBV7-2 and TRBJ2-3; D might be TRBD1 or TRBD2, each matching 6 bases. The germline CDR1 and CDR2 sequences are SGHTA and FQGNSA. The CDR3 has 14 amino acids. With 5 bases removed from V and 6 bases from J, the gap between germline ends came to 15 bases. For the CDR3, the DNA is TGTGCCAGCAGCACAAGGGGGGAACGGGATACGCAGTATTTT. The encoded protein is CASSTRGERDTQYF.

This clonotype was observed many times. The chain links TRBV5-1 to TRBJ1-5, with a weak D call TRBD1 (6 bases). This CDR3 region has 15 residues. The V end lost 2 bases, the J end lost 3 bases, and 12 bases lay between the germline ends. From germline, CDR1 is SGHRS and CDR2 YFSETQ. CDR3 nucleotide sequence: TGCGCCAGCAGCTTTGACGGACAGCCCAATCAGCCCCAGCATTTT. It encodes CASSFDGQPNQPQHF.

This clonotype has only a few counts. This CDR3 reads CSAMAPGQGSLQETQYF. DNA of the CDR3: TGCAGTGCTATGGCCCCGGGACAGGGAAGCCTCCAGGAGACCCAGTACTTC. This chain connects TRBV20-1 to TRBJ2-5, with 9 positions matching TRBD1. Germline V CDR1 and CDR2: DFQATT, SNEGSKA (reference sequence). J was trimmed by 5 bases and V by 4 bases; bases with no gene match: 17. There are 17 residues in the CDR3.

This clonotype was seen repeatedly, ten times or more. This chain uses TRBV20-1 with TRBJ2-7; tentatively, D is TRBD2 (6 bases). The CDR3 covers 14 residues. V lost 2 bases and J 2 bases, leaving 13 bases between the germline ends. The V gene's germline CDR1 is DFQATT and CDR2 SNEGSKA (reference sequence). DNA of the CDR3: TGCAGTGCTAGAAGATCGGGAGCCACCTACGAGCAGTACTTC. Residues: CSARRSGATYEQYF.

A few counts support this clonotype. CDR3 protein: CASSRYMNTEAFF. CDR3 sequence (DNA): TGCGCCAGCAGCCGCTACATGAACACTGAAGCTTTCTTT. The rearrangement joins TRBV5-1 to TRBJ1-1; the D is unclear. V was trimmed by 4 bases and J by 0 bases, leaving 7 bases between them. The CDR3 contains 13 residues. Germline V gene lookup returns CDR1 SGHRS and CDR2 YFSETQ.

This sequence joins TRBV5-1 and TRBJ2-5; the D gene is possibly TRBD2 (6 bases). V shed 4 bases and J shed 2 bases, with 15 bases lying between them. CDR3 length: 15 amino acids. CDR1 is SGHRS and CDR2 is YFSETQ in the germline V gene. The CDR3 DNA is TGCGCCAGCAGCGTAGGCGGGGCCTCACAAGAGACCCAGTACTTC. Translated, it gives CASSVGGASQETQYF.

This clonotype was seen a handful of times. This chain joins TRBV4-1 and TRBJ1-6; D remains unclear. This CDR3 spans 14 amino acids. The V end was cut by 1 base, the J end by 12 bases, with 13 bases between. Per the germline V gene, CDR1 is MGHRA and CDR2 is YSYEKL. In nucleotides, the CDR3 is TGCGCCAGCAGCCAAGCGGCAGAGCGAATACCCCTCCACTTT. It translates to CASSQAAERIPLHF.

This clonotype was detected only a few times. V is TRBV6-2 or TRBV6-3 and J is TRBJ2-2; D might be TRBD1 (5 bases). This CDR3 spans 16 amino acids. From germline, CDR1 is MNHEY and CDR2 SVGEGT. V gave up 5 bases and J gave up 3 bases, with 16 bases separating them. CDR3 DNA sequence: TGTGCCAGCAGTCCCCTCGAGACAGCCGACACCGGGGAGCTGTTTTTT. The encoded protein is CASSPLETADTGELFF.

The chain combines TRBV19 with TRBJ2-5, with a possible D match to TRBD2 (5 bases). Germline values: CDR1 LNHDA, CDR2 SQIVND (reference sequence). This CDR3 contains 14 residues. Trimming took 4 bases from V and 3 from J, leaving 12 bases between them. CDR3 nucleotides: TGTGCCAGTAGTAATCCGGGGTCAAAAGAGACCCAGTACTTC. Amino acids: CASSNPGSKETQYF. Full variable domain (outside the CDR3, taken from reference TRBV19 and TRBJ2-5): DGGITQSPKYLFRKEGQNVTLSCEQNLNHDAMYWYRQDPGQGLRLIYYSQIVNDFQKGDIAEGYSVSREKKESFPLTVTSAQKNPTAFYLCASSNPGSKETQYFGPGTRLLVL.

The J gene is TRBJ2-7, the V gene TRBV5-1; 8 nucleotides align to TRBD2. The germline V gene encodes CDR1 SGHRS and CDR2 YFSETQ. The junction had 7 bases not matched to a gene; V was cut back by 7 bases and J by 4 bases. This CDR3 spans 13 amino acids. CDR3 protein: CASGPGGRYEQYF. As DNA, the CDR3 is TGCGCCAGCGGCCCGGGGGGGAGATACGAGCAGTACTTC. Variable domain in full (rest from reference TRBV5-1 and TRBJ2-7): KAGVTQTPRYLIKTRGQQVTLSCSPISGHRSVSWYQQTPGQGLQFLFEYFSETQRNKGNFPGRFSGRQFSNSRSEMNVSTLELGDSALYLCASGPGGRYEQYFGPGTRLTVT.

This rearrangement joins TRBV24-1 to TRBJ2-1, with 16 positions matching TRBD2. Germline CDR1 and CDR2: KGHDR and SFDVKD. This CDR3 is 15 amino acids long. The J segment lost 7 bases and the V segment lost 10 bases, leaving 6 bases of the junction unmatched. The CDR3 sequence: CATGTSGRARNEQFF. DNA for the CDR3: TGTGCCACAGGGACTAGCGGGAGGGCCCGGAATGAGCAGTTCTTC.

This clonotype was seen a few times. This chain connects TRBV12-3 or TRBV12-4 to TRBJ1-1; D may be TRBD1 (5 bases). The CDR3 covers 15 residues. The V gene lost 6 bases and the J gene lost 0 bases, with 14 bases spanning the gap. The CDR3 loop reads CASSSPAGMNTEAFF. DNA for the CDR3: TGTGCCAGCAGCTCCCCTGCAGGGATGAACACTGAAGCTTTCTTT.

The chain carries TRBV5-1 and TRBJ1-1; 9 bases are shared with TRBD1. Germline V gives CDR1 SGHRS, CDR2 YFSETQ. Trimming at V came to 4 bases and at J to 1 base, leaving 11 bases not matched to a gene. The CDR3 is 17 amino acids. CDR3 nucleotide sequence: TGCGCCAGCAGCGTACAGGGGGCGGTCGCTGAGAACACTGAAGCTTTCTTT. This gives the protein CASSVQGAVAENTEAFF.

This clonotype was observed a few times. V usage is TRBV3-1 and J usage is TRBJ1-1; D ambiguous. From germline, CDR1 is LGHDT and CDR2 YNNKEL (reference sequence). This CDR3 is 13 amino acids long. The V end was cut by 0 bases, the J end by 10 bases, with 12 bases between. CDR3 coding DNA: TGTGCCAGCAGCCAAGAATCTACGGGAGGAGCTTTCTTT. It codes for CASSQESTGGAFF.

This clonotype was detected only a few times. The chain combines TRBV7-7 with TRBJ2-3; possibly TRBD2 for D (6 bases). V lost 5 bases and J 7 bases, leaving 13 bases between the germline ends. CDR3 length: 13 residues. The V gene's germline CDR1 is SSHAT and CDR2 FNYEAQ (reference sequence). CDR3 DNA: TGTGCCAGCAGCGGGACTCGGGAGAATACGCAGTATTTT. Protein sequence: CASSGTRENTQYF.

This clonotype has a count of ten or more. The V and J genes are TRBV11-2 and TRBJ2-1; a weak D match, TRBD1 (6 bases). Trimming stripped 4 bases from V and 7 bases from J, with 11 bases between. The germline V gene encodes CDR1 SGHAT and CDR2 FQNNGV. The CDR3 has 13 amino acids. The CDR3 DNA follows: TGTGCCAGCAGCTGGGACATGGGGAATGAGCAGTTCTTC. This encodes CASSWDMGNEQFF.